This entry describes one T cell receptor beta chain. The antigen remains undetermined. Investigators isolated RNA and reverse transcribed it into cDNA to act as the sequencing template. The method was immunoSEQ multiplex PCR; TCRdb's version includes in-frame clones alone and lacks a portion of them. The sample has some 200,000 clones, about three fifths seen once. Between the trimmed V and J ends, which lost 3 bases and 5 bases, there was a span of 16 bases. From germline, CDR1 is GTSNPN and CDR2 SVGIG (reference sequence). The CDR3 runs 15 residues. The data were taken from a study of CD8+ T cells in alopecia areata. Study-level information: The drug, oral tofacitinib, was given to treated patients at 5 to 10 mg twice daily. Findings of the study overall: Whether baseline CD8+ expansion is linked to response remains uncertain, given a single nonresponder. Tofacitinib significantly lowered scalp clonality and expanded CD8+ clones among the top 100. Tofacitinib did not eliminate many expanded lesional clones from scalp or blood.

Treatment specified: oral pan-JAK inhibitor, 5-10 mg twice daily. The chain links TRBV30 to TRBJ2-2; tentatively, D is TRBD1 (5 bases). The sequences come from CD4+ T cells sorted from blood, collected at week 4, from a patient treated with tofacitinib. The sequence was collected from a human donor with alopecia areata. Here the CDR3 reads CAWRGRRGATGELFF. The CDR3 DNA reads TGTGCCTGGAGGGGTAGAAGGGGCGCAACCGGGGAGCTGTTTTTT.